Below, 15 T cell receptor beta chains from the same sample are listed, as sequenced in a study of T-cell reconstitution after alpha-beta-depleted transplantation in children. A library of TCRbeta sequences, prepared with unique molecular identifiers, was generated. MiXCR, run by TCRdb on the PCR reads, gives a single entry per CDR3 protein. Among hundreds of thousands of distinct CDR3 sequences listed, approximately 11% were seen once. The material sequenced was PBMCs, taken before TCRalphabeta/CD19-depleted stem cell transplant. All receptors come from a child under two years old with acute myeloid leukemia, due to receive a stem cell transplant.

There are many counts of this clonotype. This chain's CDR3 is CATSEFPHNEQFF. CDR3 coding DNA: TGTGCCACCAGTGAGTTCCCCCACAATGAGCAGTTCTTC. This chain connects TRBV24-1 to TRBJ2-1; D call uncertain. Trimming cost V 4 bases and J 5 bases, with 8 bases left between them. Per germline, CDR1 KGHDR and CDR2 SFDVKD. The CDR3 has 13 residues.

The CDR3 spells CASSSTGNGAEAFF. In DNA, the CDR3 is TGCGCCAGCAGCTCGACAGGGAATGGCGCTGAAGCTTTCTTT. The chain links TRBV5-1 to TRBJ1-1, with TRBD1 matching 7 bases. V dropped 3 bases and J dropped 6; count of bases not matched to a gene: 8. The germline V gene encodes CDR1 SGHRS and CDR2 YFSETQ. There are 14 residues in the CDR3.

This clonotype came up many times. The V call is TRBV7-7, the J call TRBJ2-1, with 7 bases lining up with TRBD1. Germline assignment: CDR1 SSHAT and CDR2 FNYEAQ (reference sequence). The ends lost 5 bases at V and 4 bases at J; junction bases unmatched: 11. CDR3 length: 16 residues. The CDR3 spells CASSPISGQIYNEQFF. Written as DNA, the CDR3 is TGTGCCAGCAGCCCAATTTCGGGACAGATATACAATGAGCAGTTCTTC.

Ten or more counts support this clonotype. CDR3 nucleotides: TGTGCCAGCAGCTCCACAGGGAGATATGGCTACACCTTC. Its translation: CASSSTGRYGYTF. This chain connects TRBV11-2 to TRBJ1-2; possibly TRBD1 for D (6 bases). There are 13 residues in the CDR3. In germline, CDR1 is SGHAT, CDR2 FQNNGV. Trimming took 4 bases from V and 5 from J, leaving 11 bases between them.

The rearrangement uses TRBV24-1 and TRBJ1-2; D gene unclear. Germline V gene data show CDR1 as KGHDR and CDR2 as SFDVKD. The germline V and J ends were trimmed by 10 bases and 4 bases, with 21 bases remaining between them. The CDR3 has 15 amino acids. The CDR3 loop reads CATSPRRGPGYGYTF. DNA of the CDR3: TGTGCCACTAGCCCCCGGAGAGGGCCTGGCTATGGCTACACCTTC.

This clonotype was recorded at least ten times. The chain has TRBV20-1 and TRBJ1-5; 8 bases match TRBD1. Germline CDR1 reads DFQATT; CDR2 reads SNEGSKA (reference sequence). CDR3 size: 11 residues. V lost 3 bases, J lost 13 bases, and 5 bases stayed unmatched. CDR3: CSARDRQGQHF. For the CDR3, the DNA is TGCAGTGCTAGGGACAGACAGGGGCAGCATTTT.

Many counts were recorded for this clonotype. CDR3 DNA sequence: TGTGCCAGCAGCTTAAACAAAAACATTCAGTACTTC. It specifies CASSLNKNIQYF. The chain employs TRBV7-9 and TRBJ2-4; D not resolved. V gave up 2 bases and J gave up 3 bases, with 2 bases separating them. The CDR3 has 12 residues. CDR1 is SEHNR and CDR2 is FQNEAQ in the germline V gene (reference sequence).

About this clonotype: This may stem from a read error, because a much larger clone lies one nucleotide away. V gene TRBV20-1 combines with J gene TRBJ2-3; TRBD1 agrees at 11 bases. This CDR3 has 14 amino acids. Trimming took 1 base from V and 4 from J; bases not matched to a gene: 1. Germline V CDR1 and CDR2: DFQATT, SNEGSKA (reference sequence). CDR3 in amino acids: CSARGTGGADTQYF. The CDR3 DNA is TGCAGTGCTAGAGGGACAGGGGGCGCAGATACGCAGTATTTT.

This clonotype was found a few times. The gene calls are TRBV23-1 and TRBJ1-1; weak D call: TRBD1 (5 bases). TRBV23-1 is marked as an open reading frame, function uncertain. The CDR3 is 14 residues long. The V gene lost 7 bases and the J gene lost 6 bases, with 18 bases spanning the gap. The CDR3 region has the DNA TGCGCCAGCAACGGCGGCGGGGGAATAGCTGAAGCTTTCTTT. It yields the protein CASNGGGGIAEAFF.

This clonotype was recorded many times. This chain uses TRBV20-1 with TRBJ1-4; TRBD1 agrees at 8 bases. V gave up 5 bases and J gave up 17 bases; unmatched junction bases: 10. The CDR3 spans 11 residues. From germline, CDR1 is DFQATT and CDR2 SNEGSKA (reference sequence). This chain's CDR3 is CSAFLRDRSFF. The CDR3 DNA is TGCAGTGCTTTTCTCCGGGACAGGAGTTTTTTT.

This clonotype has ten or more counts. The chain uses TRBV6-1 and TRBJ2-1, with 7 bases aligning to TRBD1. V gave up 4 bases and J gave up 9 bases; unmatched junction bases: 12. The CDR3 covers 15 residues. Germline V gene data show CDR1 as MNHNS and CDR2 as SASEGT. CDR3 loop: CASSVYRDSWTEQFF. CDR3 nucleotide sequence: TGTGCCAGCAGTGTCTACCGGGACAGTTGGACTGAGCAGTTCTTC.

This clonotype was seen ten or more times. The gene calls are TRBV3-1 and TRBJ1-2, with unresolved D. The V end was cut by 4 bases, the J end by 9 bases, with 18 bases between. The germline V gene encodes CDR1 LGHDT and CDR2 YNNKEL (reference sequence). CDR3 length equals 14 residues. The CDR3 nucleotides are TGTGCCAGCAGCCTTCTCCCGGCCGTCCGTAGCTACACCTTC. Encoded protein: CASSLLPAVRSYTF.

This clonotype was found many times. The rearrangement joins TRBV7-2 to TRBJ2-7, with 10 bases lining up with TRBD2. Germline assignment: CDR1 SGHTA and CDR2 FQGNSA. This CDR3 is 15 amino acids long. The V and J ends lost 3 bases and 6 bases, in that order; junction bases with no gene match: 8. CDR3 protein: CASSFLAGVRGEQYF. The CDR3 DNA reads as TGTGCCAGCAGCTTTCTAGCGGGAGTTAGAGGCGAGCAGTACTTC.

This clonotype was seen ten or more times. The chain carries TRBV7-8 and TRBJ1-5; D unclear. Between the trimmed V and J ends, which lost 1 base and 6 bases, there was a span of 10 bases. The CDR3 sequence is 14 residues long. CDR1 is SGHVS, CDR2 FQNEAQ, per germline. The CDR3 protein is CASSLDGISQPQHF. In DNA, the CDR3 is TGTGCCAGCAGCTTAGACGGTATTAGTCAGCCCCAGCATTTT.

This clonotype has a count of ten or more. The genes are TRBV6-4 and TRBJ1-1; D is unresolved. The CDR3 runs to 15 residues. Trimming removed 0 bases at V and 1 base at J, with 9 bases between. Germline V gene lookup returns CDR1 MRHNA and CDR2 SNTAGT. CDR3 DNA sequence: TGTGCCAGCAGTGACTCCCCGGGAGGGAACACTGAAGCTTTCTTT. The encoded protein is CASSDSPGGNTEAFF.